This TCR beta chain was captured by sequencing in a study of beta chain features in type 1 diabetes (dated by TCRdb to between 2018 and 2020). Some background on the complete study: Mean age, gender distribution, total cell number and subset yield did not differ between patients and healthy donors. A total of about 99,000,000 sorted cells were examined across all samples, and RNA yield correlated strongly with the number of cells per subset. The study compared TCRB repertoires of sorted circulating CD4+ T cell subsets between recently diagnosed type 1 diabetes patients and matched healthy donors. Naive and central memory subsets were obtained from all 30 or so donors, but regulatory and stem cell-like memory subsets were isolated from only 8 patients and 8 healthy donors.

Each donor gave one peripheral blood draw, averaging approximately 0.11 L, which was collected into heparinised tubes. Naive, central memory, regulatory and stem cell-like memory CD4+ T cells were sorted on a BD FACSAria II using a panel including CD45RO, CCR7, CD25, CD127, CD95 and CD27. Purity was above 95% for every sorted population. Right away, PBMCs were isolated by Lymphoprep density gradient centrifugation and were stained directly, with no culture step. So that batch effects would be minimized, each experiment stained and sorted samples in pairs, pairing one healthy donor with one patient. In the case of this clone: Its antigen target is currently unknown. One base away there is no much larger clone; base qualities are not given.

The CDR3 starts with the cysteine, ends with the phenylalanine, and has 16 residues. CDR3 DNA only is kept here, 48 bases in frame from base 1. Germline trimming: 3 bases from V, 4 bases from J; junction bases outside gene matches: 8. CDR1 and CDR2 were assigned from the germline V gene as MGHDK and SYGVNS. The entire isolated RNA was reverse transcribed using the High Capacity cDNA Reverse Transcription Kit, and thus expressed TCRB transcripts were sequenced. Deep immunoSEQ sequencing was performed on naive, central memory and regulatory T cell samples, with an average of approximately 4 million total reads per sample. Sorted cells were lysed in RLT buffer, and RNA was extracted using DNase-treated RNeasy Micro or Mini kits according to cell number. To prevent cross-contamination, every cell subset was processed on its own, while patient and healthy donor samples were processed together. The immunoSEQ multiplex PCR was used to amplify TCRB sequences from cDNA, generating 87-bp fragments that spanned the CDR3 region. Sequencing of the amplicons was done on the Illumina HiSeq platform. For the original study's pipeline: PCR bias was computationally corrected using synthetic template baselines, reads within Hamming distance 2 were collapsed, and singletons that could not be merged were discarded. Reads were aligned against IMGT so that V, D and J genes, CDR3 length and insertions or deletions at six rearrangement sites could be assigned. Within each subset, clonotype counts were normalized to sorted cell number, after which true diversity and Gini coefficients were computed with the tcR R package. The overlap coefficient, calculated on TCRB nucleotide sequences, was used to quantify repertoire sharing. Out-of-frame TCRB sequences from naive cells were analyzed to stand in for the pre-selection repertoire. This is the immuneACCESS table as TCRdb keeps it, with only in-frame sequences that have V and J called. A part of the clones is gone; compared with another copy, unresolved V genes explain less than half, and the rest is unexplained. V and J calls and clone size are those listed in that table; D and trimming were worked out from the DNA. In this sample the table shows 150,000 to 200,000 clones, 63% of which occur a single time. The biggest ten clones account for roughly 0.092% of the sample.

Study-level results and caveats: At VDJ recombination sites, type 1 diabetes patients had fewer insertions and more deleted nucleotides, which implies abnormalities in thymic rearrangement. Shorter templates might have been favored by PCR, but patient and control samples were amplified and corrected together, so both groups would have been affected equally by any skew. Naive, central memory and regulatory TCRB repertoires appeared to be more similar among patients than among healthy donors. In all four CD4+ subsets, TCRB CDR3 length was moderately but significantly shorter in type 1 diabetes patients. Because the HLA sub-analyses included only small numbers of individuals, any influence of HLA type on TCRB rearrangement was left unresolved. Because cDNA was sequenced instead of genomic DNA, highly expressing activated cells could be over-represented, though the groups showed no difference in activation or CD3 levels.

Recombination linked TRBV25-1 to TRBJ2-2; TRBD1 aligns with 7 central bases. This TCR derives from a man aged 30 to 45 with type 1 diabetes. Sequencing was carried out using naive CD4+ T cells from blood. This specimen's cell subset or site label, interpreted: true naive CD4+ T cells. In nucleotides, the sequence is TGTGCCAGCAGTGACCTTAGACAGGGTTCCACCGGGGAGCTGTTTTTT. This codes for CASSDLRQGSTGELFF.